This passage covers 2 T cell receptor beta chains from one sample sequenced in a study of T cell responses to AZD1222 COVID-19 vaccine. Profiling relied on immunoSEQ multiplex PCR, and the TCRdb table lists in-frame clones only, not all of them. The sample holds about 130,000 clones, around 83% seen once. Sequences were derived from peripheral blood, sampled on day 0 of AZD1222 vaccination. Source of these receptors: an adult in good health.

The table lists this clone with a count of one. The V gene is TRBV6-5, the J gene TRBJ1-2, with 9 nucleotides matching TRBD1. The CDR3 loop spans 13 amino acids. Germline values: CDR1 MNHEY, CDR2 SVGAGI. With 7 bases clipped from V and 8 bases from J, the junction kept 8 bases outside the gene matches. CDR3 sequence reads: CASTVDRGSGYTF. CDR3 coding DNA: TGTGCCAGCACCGTGGACAGGGGCAGCGGCTACACCTTC.

This sequence joins TRBV5-1 and TRBJ2-5, with 7 bases that match TRBD2. The CDR3 covers 14 residues. V dropped 4 bases and J dropped 1; count of bases not matched to a gene: 4. Germline-derived CDR1 and CDR2 are SGHRS and YFSETQ. The CDR3 sequence is CASSETGGQETQYF. The DNA of the CDR3 is TGCGCCAGCAGCGAAACGGGGGGCCAAGAGACCCAGTACTTC.